The rows below give T cell receptor beta chains drawn from one sample of a study of T-cell reconstitution after alpha-beta-depleted transplantation in children. Using its own MiXCR run on the PCR reads, TCRdb lists one record per CDR3 protein. There are some 600,000 distinct CDR3 sequences in the sample; approximately 13% occur only once, and approximately 2% lies in the top ten. The sequencing here drew on PBMCs, mostly from graft donor cells, taken 360 days after TCRalphabeta/CD19-depleted stem cell transplant. These receptor sequences come from a male patient younger than 18 who had a stem cell transplant for acute myeloid leukemia, so the T cells may come from the graft donor. Both conserved end residues are part of each CDR3. Each record gives: clone size, D gene, V gene, J gene, CDR3 protein, CDR3 DNA. The D gene is left open where the match is weak. Clone size is shown for a subset of rows, as once, few, many or a class of expanded clone.

clone size: few
D gene: TRBD1
V gene: TRBV6-5
J gene: TRBJ1-6
CDR3 protein: CASSYPDRGGYNSPLHF
CDR3 DNA: TGTGCCAGCAGTTACCCCGACAGGGGAGGGTATAATTCACCCCTCCACTTT

clone size: few
D gene: -
V gene: TRBV5-4
J gene: TRBJ2-5
CDR3 protein: CASSPPLGYQETQYF
CDR3 DNA: TGTGCCAGCAGCCCCCCCCTCGGGTACCAAGAGACCCAGTACTTC

clone size: -
D gene: -
V gene: TRBV29-1
J gene: TRBJ2-5
CDR3 protein: CSVVGGPAYQETQYF
CDR3 DNA: TGCAGCGTTGTCGGAGGGCCCGCCTACCAAGAGACCCAGTACTTC

clone size: few
D gene: -
V gene: TRBV29-1
J gene: TRBJ1-2
CDR3 protein: CSDFAPVYGYTF
CDR3 DNA: TGCAGCGACTTTGCCCCCGTGTATGGCTACACCTTC

clone size: -
D gene: -
V gene: TRBV28
J gene: TRBJ2-7
CDR3 protein: CASSFPPTLPKVYEQYF
CDR3 DNA: TGTGCCAGCAGTTTCCCGCCGACTCTGCCGAAAGTCTACGAGCAGTACTTC

clone size: -
D gene: -
V gene: TRBV4-3
J gene: TRBJ2-1
CDR3 protein: CASSLSRGSSYNEQFF
CDR3 DNA: TGCGCCAGCAGCCTGTCTAGGGGTAGCTCCTACAATGAGCAGTTCTTC

clone size: few
D gene: TRBD2
V gene: TRBV24-1
J gene: TRBJ2-3
CDR3 protein: CATQRRLAGRTDTQYF
CDR3 DNA: TGTGCCACCCAACGGCGACTAGCGGGACGCACAGATACGCAGTATTTT

clone size: few
D gene: -
V gene: TRBV12-3/TRBV12-4
J gene: TRBJ2-3
CDR3 protein: CASSLLGGSTDTQYF
CDR3 DNA: TGTGCCAGCAGTTTATTAGGCGGTAGCACAGATACGCAGTATTTT

clone size: -
D gene: -
V gene: TRBV7-9
J gene: TRBJ2-1
CDR3 protein: CASSPRGASGEHEQFF
CDR3 DNA: TGTGCCAGCAGCCCAAGGGGGGCTAGCGGCGAGCATGAGCAGTTCTTC

clone size: few
D gene: TRBD1
V gene: TRBV20-1
J gene: TRBJ2-3
CDR3 protein: CSARFRGPPDTQYF
CDR3 DNA: TGCAGTGCTAGGTTCAGGGGGCCGCCAGATACGCAGTATTTT

clone size: -
D gene: -
V gene: TRBV13
J gene: TRBJ2-5
CDR3 protein: CASSLGRLDPLAVKETQYF
CDR3 DNA: TGTGCCAGCAGCTTAGGGCGACTCGATCCACTAGCCGTCAAAGAGACCCAGTACTTC

clone size: -
D gene: TRBD2
V gene: TRBV29-1
J gene: TRBJ2-1
CDR3 protein: CSGGLAALYNEQFF
CDR3 DNA: TGCAGCGGGGGACTAGCGGCCCTCTACAATGAGCAGTTCTTC

clone size: few
D gene: TRBD1
V gene: TRBV5-1
J gene: TRBJ1-2
CDR3 protein: CASSPETGGFGGYTF
CDR3 DNA: TGCGCCAGCAGCCCAGAGACAGGGGGCTTTGGCGGCTACACCTTC

clone size: -
D gene: TRBD2
V gene: TRBV3-1
J gene: TRBJ2-1
CDR3 protein: CASSQEVLAGIHNEQFF
CDR3 DNA: TGTGCCAGCAGCCAAGAGGTGTTAGCGGGAATTCACAATGAGCAGTTCTTC

clone size: -
D gene: -
V gene: TRBV28
J gene: TRBJ2-5
CDR3 protein: CASSQSGVKTQYF
CDR3 DNA: TGTGCCAGCAGTCAATCAGGGGTGAAGACCCAGTACTTC

clone size: -
D gene: -
V gene: TRBV18
J gene: TRBJ2-5
CDR3 protein: CASSPLGKETQYF
CDR3 DNA: TGTGCCAGCTCACCATTGGGGAAGGAGACCCAGTACTTC

clone size: few
D gene: -
V gene: TRBV11-2
J gene: TRBJ2-5
CDR3 protein: CASSSMGILETQYF
CDR3 DNA: TGTGCCAGCAGCTCAATGGGCATTTTGGAGACCCAGTACTTC

clone size: -
D gene: TRBD2
V gene: TRBV20-1
J gene: TRBJ2-7
CDR3 protein: CSARSTSGSAVYEQYF
CDR3 DNA: TGCAGTGCTAGGTCGACTAGCGGGAGTGCAGTCTACGAGCAGTACTTC

clone size: few
D gene: -
V gene: TRBV7-2
J gene: TRBJ1-1
CDR3 protein: CASRDLPGQNTEAFF
CDR3 DNA: TGTGCCAGCAGAGACTTGCCGGGGCAGAACACTGAAGCTTTCTTT

clone size: many
D gene: -
V gene: TRBV28
J gene: TRBJ2-3
CDR3 protein: CASLQRRGDTQYF
CDR3 DNA: TGTGCCAGCCTTCAGCGGAGGGGAGATACGCAGTATTTT

clone size: once
D gene: TRBD2
V gene: TRBV7-8
J gene: TRBJ2-3
CDR3 protein: CASSLRSLAGGRYF
CDR3 DNA: TGTGCCAGCAGCTTAAGGTCGCTAGCGGGGGGGCGGTATTTT

clone size: few
D gene: -
V gene: TRBV2
J gene: TRBJ2-2
CDR3 protein: CASSEWRPGELFF
CDR3 DNA: TGTGCCAGCAGTGAGTGGCGCCCCGGGGAGCTGTTTTTT

clone size: -
D gene: TRBD2
V gene: TRBV28
J gene: TRBJ2-7
CDR3 protein: CASRSSGTSGSHEQYF
CDR3 DNA: TGTGCCAGCAGATCCTCGGGGACTAGCGGGTCCCACGAGCAGTACTTC

clone size: -
D gene: -
V gene: TRBV29-1
J gene: TRBJ2-7
CDR3 protein: CSFGTTYEQYF
CDR3 DNA: TGCAGCTTCGGGACCACCTACGAGCAGTACTTC

clone size: -
D gene: -
V gene: TRBV12-3/TRBV12-4
J gene: TRBJ2-1
CDR3 protein: CASSLGLAEAYNEQFF
CDR3 DNA: TGTGCCAGCAGTTTAGGCCTAGCTGAAGCCTACAATGAGCAGTTCTTC

clone size: -
D gene: -
V gene: TRBV6-1
J gene: TRBJ2-7
CDR3 protein: CASRTDLPYEQYF
CDR3 DNA: TGTGCCAGCAGGACAGATTTACCCTACGAGCAGTACTTC

clone size: few
D gene: TRBD2
V gene: TRBV7-6
J gene: TRBJ2-1
CDR3 protein: CASRSPGLADYNEQFF
CDR3 DNA: TGTGCCAGCAGATCACCGGGACTAGCGGATTACAATGAGCAGTTCTTC

clone size: once
D gene: -
V gene: TRBV7-9
J gene: TRBJ2-3
CDR3 protein: CASSSTPTGTDTQYF
CDR3 DNA: TGTGCCAGCAGCTCCACGCCGACAGGCACAGATACGCAGTATTTT

clone size: -
D gene: TRBD2
V gene: TRBV7-3
J gene: TRBJ2-7
CDR3 protein: CASSLNPGLDSYEQYF
CDR3 DNA: TGTGCCAGCAGCTTAAACCCCGGACTAGATAGCTACGAGCAGTACTTC

clone size: few
D gene: -
V gene: TRBV28
J gene: TRBJ2-1
CDR3 protein: CASSSPSYYNEQFF
CDR3 DNA: TGTGCCAGCAGTTCCCCTTCTTACTACAATGAGCAGTTCTTC

clone size: many
D gene: -
V gene: TRBV7-8
J gene: TRBJ2-2
CDR3 protein: CASSSQDHLGGELFF
CDR3 DNA: TGTGCCAGCAGCTCACAGGACCATCTGGGCGGGGAGCTGTTTTTT

clone size: few
D gene: TRBD1
V gene: TRBV20-1
J gene: TRBJ2-7
CDR3 protein: CSARGDSLSYEQYF
CDR3 DNA: TGCAGTGCTAGAGGGGACAGCCTCTCCTACGAGCAGTACTTC

clone size: many
D gene: -
V gene: TRBV5-1
J gene: TRBJ2-2
CDR3 protein: CASSLDLRNTGELFF
CDR3 DNA: TGCGCCAGCAGCTTGGATCTGCGGAACACCGGGGAGCTGTTTTTT

clone size: few
D gene: TRBD2
V gene: TRBV6-2/TRBV6-3
J gene: TRBJ2-3
CDR3 protein: CASSYRLAGVGTQYF
CDR3 DNA: TGTGCCAGCAGTTACCGGCTAGCGGGAGTAGGTACGCAGTATTTT

clone size: -
D gene: -
V gene: TRBV3-1
J gene: TRBJ2-2
CDR3 protein: CASSQFWGLGTGELFF
CDR3 DNA: TGTGCCAGCAGCCAATTTTGGGGCCTGGGCACCGGGGAGCTGTTTTTT

clone size: once
D gene: -
V gene: TRBV4-3
J gene: TRBJ1-1
CDR3 protein: CASSQENAWTEAFF
CDR3 DNA: TGCGCCAGCAGCCAAGAAAATGCCTGGACTGAAGCTTTCTTT

clone size: many
D gene: TRBD1
V gene: TRBV9
J gene: TRBJ2-1
CDR3 protein: CASSVEGTAYNEQFF
CDR3 DNA: TGTGCCAGCAGCGTAGAGGGGACAGCCTACAATGAGCAGTTCTTC

clone size: -
D gene: -
V gene: TRBV9
J gene: TRBJ2-7
CDR3 protein: CASSATPGAHYEQYF
CDR3 DNA: TGTGCCAGCAGCGCGACCCCGGGGGCCCACTACGAGCAGTACTTC

clone size: -
D gene: -
V gene: TRBV10-3
J gene: TRBJ2-1
CDR3 protein: CAISYGPLSSYNEQFF
CDR3 DNA: TGTGCCATCAGCTACGGACCTTTATCCTCCTACAATGAGCAGTTCTTC

clone size: few
D gene: -
V gene: TRBV7-9
J gene: TRBJ1-2
CDR3 protein: CASSASFAFNYGYTF
CDR3 DNA: TGTGCCAGCAGCGCCTCTTTTGCTTTTAACTATGGCTACACCTTC

clone size: -
D gene: TRBD2
V gene: TRBV5-1
J gene: TRBJ2-7
CDR3 protein: CASSLVATREIRYEQYF
CDR3 DNA: TGCGCCAGCAGCTTGGTGGCGACGCGGGAGATACGGTACGAGCAGTACTTC

clone size: -
D gene: TRBD2
V gene: TRBV14
J gene: TRBJ2-1
CDR3 protein: CASSQDDRLAGDKEQFF
CDR3 DNA: TGTGCCAGCAGCCAAGATGATCGGCTAGCGGGGGACAAGGAGCAGTTCTTC

clone size: many
D gene: -
V gene: TRBV5-1
J gene: TRBJ2-7
CDR3 protein: CASSSTLRDGSYEQYF
CDR3 DNA: TGCGCCAGCAGTTCAACCCTCCGGGACGGCTCCTACGAGCAGTACTTC

clone size: few
D gene: TRBD1
V gene: TRBV29-1
J gene: TRBJ1-2
CDR3 protein: CSVGQASGYTF
CDR3 DNA: TGCAGCGTCGGACAGGCGAGTGGCTACACCTTC

clone size: few
D gene: -
V gene: TRBV7-4
J gene: TRBJ2-7
CDR3 protein: CASSPLSGPNAYEQYF
CDR3 DNA: TGTGCCAGCAGCCCCTTGAGCGGACCGAATGCCTACGAGCAGTACTTC

clone size: -
D gene: TRBD2
V gene: TRBV7-9
J gene: TRBJ2-3
CDR3 protein: CASSLVAGSFTDTQYF
CDR3 DNA: TGTGCCAGCAGCTTAGTAGCGGGATCCTTCACAGATACGCAGTATTTT

clone size: -
D gene: TRBD2
V gene: TRBV7-2
J gene: TRBJ2-1
CDR3 protein: CASSSLNGLAGDPEQFF
CDR3 DNA: TGTGCCAGCAGCTCGTTAAACGGACTAGCGGGAGACCCTGAGCAGTTCTTC

clone size: -
D gene: TRBD2
V gene: TRBV10-2
J gene: TRBJ2-7
CDR3 protein: CASSFSGSGYEQYF
CDR3 DNA: TGCGCCAGCAGTTTCAGCGGGAGTGGGTACGAGCAGTACTTC

clone size: -
D gene: -
V gene: TRBV12-3/TRBV12-4
J gene: TRBJ2-3
CDR3 protein: CASSFGVLSATDTQYF
CDR3 DNA: TGTGCCAGCAGTTTTGGGGTCCTTAGTGCCACAGATACGCAGTATTTT

clone size: many
D gene: TRBD1
V gene: TRBV12-3/TRBV12-4
J gene: TRBJ2-7
CDR3 protein: CASSRQGAATYEQYF
CDR3 DNA: TGTGCCAGCAGTCGACAGGGGGCTGCGACCTACGAGCAGTACTTC

clone size: many
D gene: -
V gene: TRBV28
J gene: TRBJ2-7
CDR3 protein: CASSSSGYYEQYF
CDR3 DNA: TGTGCCAGCAGTTCTTCAGGGTACTACGAGCAGTACTTC